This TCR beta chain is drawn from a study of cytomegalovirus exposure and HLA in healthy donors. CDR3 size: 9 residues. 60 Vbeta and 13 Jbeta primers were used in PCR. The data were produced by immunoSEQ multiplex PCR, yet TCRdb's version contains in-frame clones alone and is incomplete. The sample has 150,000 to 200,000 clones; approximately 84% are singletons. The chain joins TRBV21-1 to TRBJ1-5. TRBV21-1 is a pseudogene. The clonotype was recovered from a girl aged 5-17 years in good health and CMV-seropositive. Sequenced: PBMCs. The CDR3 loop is CASRQPQHF. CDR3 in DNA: TGTGCCAGTCGTCAGCCCCAGCATTTT.